Presented here are 27 T cell receptor beta chains from one specimen sequenced in a study of PD-L1 blockade in urothelial cancer. Stated time point: pretreatment peripheral blood. Sequenced by immunoSEQ multiplex PCR; TCRdb stores in-frame clones only, minus some. Among around 60,000 clones, 80% to 85% were seen once, and the ten largest hold 3% to 4%. This sample comprised PBMCs, obtained around atezolizumab (anti-PD-L1) treatment. The receptors derive from a man between 65 and 85 years old with urothelial cancer.

The chain couples TRBV19 to TRBJ2-7; 8 bases are a match to TRBD2. The trim removed 3 bases at V and 2 bases at J, leaving 3 bases unmatched. This CDR3 comprises 14 residues. Germline CDR1 reads LNHDA; CDR2 reads SQIVND (reference sequence). The DNA for the CDR3 is TGTGCCAGTAGTATCACTAGCGGACCCTACGAGCAGTACTTC. Translation: CASSITSGPYEQYF. The complete variable domain, with remaining parts taken from reference TRBV19 and TRBJ2-7, reads DGGITQSPKYLFRKEGQNVTLSCEQNLNHDAMYWYRQDPGQGLRLIYYSQIVNDFQKGDIAEGYSVSREKKESFPLTVTSAQKNPTAFYLCASSITSGPYEQYFGPGTRLTVT.

The chain uses TRBV6-6 and TRBJ2-7, with D unresolved. The germline V gene has CDR1 MNHNY and CDR2 SVGAGI (reference sequence). Trimming cost V 2 bases and J 3 bases, with 11 bases left between them. CDR3 length: 14 amino acids. CDR3 nucleotide sequence: TGTGCCAGCAGTTACGGGCAGGATTACTACGAGCAGTACTTC. It specifies CASSYGQDYYEQYF.

This chain uses TRBV25-1 with TRBJ2-1, with 10 bases matching TRBD1. Trimming at V came to 3 bases and at J to 5 bases, leaving 7 bases not matched to a gene. Per germline, CDR1 MGHDK and CDR2 SYGVNS. The CDR3 is 16 amino acids. The DNA for the CDR3 is TGTGCCAGCAGTGAGACCTCCGGGACAGGGGACAATGAGCAGTTCTTC. Its protein is CASSETSGTGDNEQFF.

This clone was detected only once. V is TRBV11-2 and J is TRBJ2-1, with TRBD2 as a possible D gene (6 bases). With 5 bases removed from V and 15 bases from J, the gap between germline ends came to 23 bases. Germline assignment: CDR1 SGHAT and CDR2 FQNNGV. The CDR3 extends over 14 amino acids. The CDR3 protein is CASSVQAGTLGGFF. CDR3 sequence (DNA): TGTGCCAGCAGCGTCCAAGCCGGGACCTTGGGGGGGTTCTTC.

The rearrangement links TRBV6-5 to TRBJ1-1; D remains unclear. Germline V CDR1 and CDR2: MNHEY, SVGAGI. V was cut by 4 bases and J by 1 base, with 10 bases left in between. The CDR3 sequence is 14 residues long. The CDR3 DNA sequence: TGTGCCAGCAGTTTCCAAGAGGGGAACACTGAAGCTTTCTTT. As protein: CASSFQEGNTEAFF.

This sequence joins TRBV7-9 and TRBJ1-2; D uncertain. The CDR3 runs to 14 residues. CDR1 and CDR2 (germline): SEHNR, FQNEAQ (reference sequence). V was cut by 3 bases and J by 4 bases, with 12 bases left in between. Here the CDR3 reads CASSFEGGAYGYTF. CDR3 nucleotide sequence: TGTGCCAGCAGCTTTGAGGGCGGCGCCTATGGCTACACCTTC.

This clone appeared once. The V and J genes are TRBV6-5 and TRBJ1-4, with a possible D match to TRBD1 (5 bases). CDR3 length equals 15 residues. Trimming removed 2 bases from V and 0 bases from J, with 7 bases in between. In germline, CDR1 is MNHEY, CDR2 SVGAGI. CDR3 protein: CASSYRQTTNEKLFF. CDR3 nucleotides: TGTGCCAGCAGTTACAGACAGACAACTAATGAAAAACTGTTTTTT.

The chain uses TRBV4-1 and TRBJ2-1; 12 positions match TRBD2. The CDR3 is made up of 22 amino acids. V was clipped by 3 bases and J by 0 bases; unmatched bases: 18. Germline loops: CDR1 MGHRA, CDR2 YSYEKL. CDR3 amino acids: CASSQPSGRAPLSPSSYNEQFF. The CDR3 DNA follows: TGCGCCAGCAGCCAGCCTAGCGGGAGGGCCCCATTGAGCCCCAGCTCCTACAATGAGCAGTTCTTC.

The chain links TRBV7-3 to TRBJ2-7, with 10 bases identical to TRBD1. The CDR3 covers 17 residues. Germline-derived CDR1 and CDR2 are SGHTA and FQGTGA. V shed 5 bases, J shed 6 bases, and the junction held 16 bases outside the gene matches. For the CDR3, the DNA is TGTGCCAGCAGCCCCTTGGGGGATCCGGGACAGGGGAGCGAGCAGTACTTC. Its translation is CASSPLGDPGQGSEQYF.

The chain couples TRBV7-2 to TRBJ2-1; D possibly corresponds to TRBD1 (7 bases). The CDR3 spans 17 residues. Looked up from germline, CDR1 is SGHTA and CDR2 is FQGNSA. V was shortened by 1 base and J by 2 bases, with 15 bases between the two germline ends. The chain's CDR3 is CASSLVGGGGAYNEQFF. CDR3 in DNA: TGTGCCAGCAGCTTAGTAGGGGGCGGAGGGGCCTACAATGAGCAGTTCTTC.

The V gene is TRBV5-4, the J gene TRBJ2-5; 7 bases align to TRBD2. The CDR3 sequence is 15 residues long. Germline V gene lookup returns CDR1 SGHNT and CDR2 YYREEE (reference sequence). V gave up 3 bases and J gave up 5 bases; unmatched junction bases: 10. The CDR3 DNA reads as TGTGCCAGCAGCTCCCGCGGGAGCCGGGCGGAGACCCAGTACTTC. It encodes CASSSRGSRAETQYF.

The V and J genes are TRBV29-1 and TRBJ2-1, with a possible D match to TRBD2 (6 bases). The ends were cut back, 4 bases at V and 2 bases at J, with 18 bases in the middle. The CDR3 is made up of 16 amino acids. Germline lookup yields CDR1 SQVTM and CDR2 ANQGSEA. Here the CDR3 reads CSVAPFAGPTYNEQFF. In DNA form, the CDR3 reads TGCAGCGTTGCGCCCTTTGCGGGACCTACCTACAATGAGCAGTTCTTC.

The chain combines TRBV2 with TRBJ1-5; D may be TRBD1 (5 bases). Germline V gene sequence: CDR1 SNHLY, CDR2 FYNNEI. Between the trimmed V and J ends, which lost 3 bases and 7 bases, there was a span of 10 bases. The CDR3 has 13 residues. The CDR3 nucleotides read TGTGCCAGCAGTGATCAGGGCAGGCAGCCCCAGCATTTT. Its translation: CASSDQGRQPQHF.

The rearrangement links TRBV28 to TRBJ1-1; possibly TRBD1 for D (5 bases). CDR3 length: 13 amino acids. The germline gives CDR1 MDHEN, CDR2 SYDVKM. Trimming cost V 5 bases and J 8 bases, with 15 bases left between them. The CDR3 here is CASSAQGRLEAFF. CDR3 DNA sequence: TGTGCCAGCAGTGCCCAGGGCCGTCTAGAAGCTTTCTTT. The full variable domain, its missing parts supplied by reference TRBV28 and TRBJ1-1, is DVKVTQSSRYLVKRTGEKVFLECVQDMDHENMFWYRQDPGLGLRLIYFSYDVKMKEKGDIPEGYSVSREKKERFSLILESASTNQTSMYLCASSAQGRLEAFFGQGTRLTVV.

This chain links TRBV7-3 with TRBJ2-5; D possibly corresponds to TRBD1 (5 bases). Germline loops: CDR1 SGHTA, CDR2 FQGTGA. The V and J ends lost 2 bases and 2 bases respectively, with 15 bases between them. The CDR3 has 16 amino acids. Here the CDR3 reads CASSLGSLGRQETQYF. The DNA for the CDR3 is TGTGCCAGCAGCTTAGGCTCCCTGGGGCGACAAGAGACCCAGTACTTC.

The chain uses TRBV19 and TRBJ2-2; D possibly corresponds to TRBD1 (6 bases). The CDR3 runs to 13 residues. Germline lookup yields CDR1 LNHDA and CDR2 SQIVND (reference sequence). Trimming left V 6 bases short and J 8 bases short, with 13 bases between. The CDR3 sequence is CASRTGSGGELFF. Written as DNA, the CDR3 is TGTGCCAGTAGAACAGGGTCCGGGGGGGAGCTGTTTTTT.

The chain has TRBV5-1 and TRBJ2-1, with 10 nucleotides matching TRBD2. J was trimmed by 13 bases and V by 4 bases; bases with no gene match: 8. The CDR3 consists of 13 residues. The V gene's germline CDR1 is SGHRS and CDR2 YFSETQ. CDR3 region: CASSESLAGSQFF. The CDR3 DNA is TGCGCCAGCAGCGAATCACTAGCGGGGAGTCAGTTCTTC.

This sequence joins TRBV5-1 and TRBJ1-1, with 7 nucleotides matching TRBD1. Germline CDR1 is SGHRS and CDR2 is YFSETQ. The CDR3 spans 14 residues. With 1 base clipped from V and 6 bases from J, the junction kept 6 bases outside the gene matches. In nucleotides, the CDR3 is TGCGCCAGCAGCTTGCAGGGGGGTCGAGCTGAAGCTTTCTTT. This translates into CASSLQGGRAEAFF.

The chain recombines TRBV29-1 with TRBJ2-1; 7 positions match TRBD1. With 7 bases clipped from V and 9 bases from J, the junction kept 6 bases outside the gene matches. CDR3 length equals 11 residues. CDR1 and CDR2 (germline): SQVTM, ANQGSEA. The CDR3 spells CSATGNFEQFF. The CDR3 nucleotides are TGCAGCGCGACAGGGAATTTTGAGCAGTTCTTC.

This chain joins TRBV18 and TRBJ1-5; D call uncertain. The CDR3 covers 14 residues. Trimming cost V 0 bases and J 6 bases, with 9 bases left between them. CDR1 KGHSH and CDR2 LQKENI come from the germline V gene. The CDR3 reads CASSPPSVPQPQHF. The DNA of the CDR3 is TGTGCCAGCTCACCACCATCGGTTCCTCAGCCCCAGCATTTT.

The chain links TRBV18 to TRBJ2-7; weak D call: TRBD2 (7 bases). Germline CDR1 and CDR2: KGHSH and LQKENI. This CDR3 comprises 15 residues. Trimming took off 5 bases at V and 7 bases at J, with 21 bases between the two ends. CDR3 amino acids: CASSSWGGLVVEQYF. CDR3 DNA: TGTGCCAGCTCATCCTGGGGGGGCTTGGTGGTTGAGCAGTACTTC.

The V call is TRBV29-1, the J call TRBJ1-3; D might be TRBD1 (6 bases). CDR3 length: 12 residues. The germline V gene encodes CDR1 SQVTM and CDR2 ANQGSEA. V lost 4 bases and J lost 3, with 7 bases in between. The CDR3 is CSVVRGGNTIYF. CDR3 DNA: TGCAGCGTTGTCAGGGGTGGAAACACCATATATTTT.

This chain connects TRBV5-4 to TRBJ2-1; D unclear. Germline-derived CDR1 and CDR2 are SGHNT and YYREEE (reference sequence). The CDR3 spans 14 residues. V was trimmed by 3 bases and J by 5 bases, leaving 12 bases between them. CDR3 sequence (DNA): TGTGCCAGCAGCTCACCTACAGTAGACAATGAGCAGTTCTTC. This translates into CASSSPTVDNEQFF.

The chain employs TRBV27 and TRBJ1-6, with 7 bases aligning to TRBD1. Trimming took 3 bases from V and 5 from J; bases not matched to a gene: 7. This CDR3 is 16 amino acids long. Germline V gene lookup returns CDR1 MNHEY and CDR2 SMNVEV (reference sequence). CDR3 sequence reads: CASSFTGTANNSPLHF. Here the CDR3 DNA reads TGTGCCAGCAGTTTTACCGGGACAGCGAATAATTCACCCCTCCACTTT.

This chain links TRBV7-6 with TRBJ2-5; 8 bases map to TRBD2. Germline V gives CDR1 SGHVS, CDR2 FNYEAQ. V was clipped by 3 bases and J by 9 bases; unmatched bases: 12. The CDR3 spans 15 residues. CDR3 DNA: TGTGCCAGCAGCTTTCGCGACGGACCCGGGGGGGCCCAGTACTTC. Its protein is CASSFRDGPGGAQYF.

The chain uses TRBV5-5 and TRBJ2-7; D gene uncertain. Looked up from germline, CDR1 is SGHKS and CDR2 is YYEKEE (reference sequence). Trimming removed 4 bases at V and 6 bases at J, with 17 bases between. The CDR3 is made up of 14 amino acids. This CDR3 reads CASSPVRTHPEQYF. The CDR3, as DNA: TGTGCCAGCAGCCCCGTCAGAACCCATCCCGAGCAGTACTTC. Supplemented by reference TRBV5-5 and TRBJ2-7, the full variable domain reads DAGVTQSPTHLIKTRGQQVTLRCSPISGHKSVSWYQQVLGQGPQFIFQYYEKEERGRGNFPDRFSARQFPNYSSELNVNALLLGDSALYLCASSPVRTHPEQYFGPGTRLTVT.

V is TRBV11-3 and J is TRBJ2-5, with TRBD2 matching 8 bases. Germline V gene data show CDR1 as SGHNT and CDR2 as YENEEA. Trimming at V came to 2 bases and at J to 4 bases, leaving 0 bases not matched to a gene. CDR3 size: 13 residues. The chain's CDR3 is CASSLRGGETQYF. In DNA form, the CDR3 reads TGTGCCAGCAGCTTACGGGGGGGAGAGACCCAGTACTTC.